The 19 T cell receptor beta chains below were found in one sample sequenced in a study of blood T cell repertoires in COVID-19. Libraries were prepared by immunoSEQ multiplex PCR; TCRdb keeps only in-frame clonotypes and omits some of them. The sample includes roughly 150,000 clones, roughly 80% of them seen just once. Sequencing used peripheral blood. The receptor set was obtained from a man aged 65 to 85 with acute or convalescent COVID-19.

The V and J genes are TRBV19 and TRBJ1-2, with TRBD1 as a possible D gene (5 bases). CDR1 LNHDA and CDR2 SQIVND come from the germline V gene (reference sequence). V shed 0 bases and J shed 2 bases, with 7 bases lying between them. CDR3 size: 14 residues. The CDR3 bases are TGTGCCAGTAGTATAGACAGGGCCAACTATGGCTACACCTTC. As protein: CASSIDRANYGYTF.

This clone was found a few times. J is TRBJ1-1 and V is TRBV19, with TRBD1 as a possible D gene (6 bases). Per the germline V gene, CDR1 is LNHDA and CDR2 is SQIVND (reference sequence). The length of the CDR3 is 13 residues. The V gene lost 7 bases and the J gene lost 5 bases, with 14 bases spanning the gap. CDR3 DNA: TGTGCCAGTACCCTACAGGGTAAAACTGAAGCTTTCTTT. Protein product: CASTLQGKTEAFF.

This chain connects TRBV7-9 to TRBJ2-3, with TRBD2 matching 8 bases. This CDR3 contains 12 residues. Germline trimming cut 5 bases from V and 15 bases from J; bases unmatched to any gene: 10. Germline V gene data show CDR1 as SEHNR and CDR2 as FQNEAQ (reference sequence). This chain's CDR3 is CASSTTSGAGYF. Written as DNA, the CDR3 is TGTGCCAGCAGCACAACTAGCGGTGCGGGATATTTT. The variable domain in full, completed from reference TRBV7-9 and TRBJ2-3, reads DTGVSQNPRHKITKRGQNVTFRCDPISEHNRLYWYRQTLGQGPEFLTYFQNEAQLEKSRLLSDRFSAERPKGSFSTLEIQRTEQGDSAMYLCASSTTSGAGYFGPGTRLTVL.

In nucleotides, the CDR3 is TGTGCCAGCAGTTTATTAGGGGTTACGGGAGCTTCACCCCTCCACTTT. It yields the protein CASSLLGVTGASPLHF. The chain joins TRBV27 to TRBJ1-6; TRBD1 is a possible D gene (5 bases). This CDR3 has 16 residues. Germline CDR1 and CDR2: MNHEY and SMNVEV (reference sequence). V was trimmed by 1 base and J by 9 bases, leaving 16 bases between them.

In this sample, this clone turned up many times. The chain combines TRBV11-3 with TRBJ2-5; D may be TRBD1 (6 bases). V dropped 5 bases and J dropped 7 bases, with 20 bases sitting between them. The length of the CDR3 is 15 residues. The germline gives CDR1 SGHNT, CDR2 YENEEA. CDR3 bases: TGTGCCAGCAGCCCATCGTGGGCGGACAGTATGACCCAGTACTTC. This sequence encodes CASSPSWADSMTQYF.

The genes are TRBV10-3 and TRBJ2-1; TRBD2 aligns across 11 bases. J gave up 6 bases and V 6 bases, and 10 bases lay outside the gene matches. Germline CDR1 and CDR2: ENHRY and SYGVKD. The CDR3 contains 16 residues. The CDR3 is CAIRATSGTERNEQFF. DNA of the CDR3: TGTGCCATCAGGGCGACTAGCGGGACAGAACGCAATGAGCAGTTCTTC.

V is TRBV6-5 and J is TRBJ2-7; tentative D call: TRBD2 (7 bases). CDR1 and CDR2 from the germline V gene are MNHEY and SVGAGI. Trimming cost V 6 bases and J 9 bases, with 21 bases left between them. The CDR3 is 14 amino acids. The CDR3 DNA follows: TGTGCCAGCAGGCCAGCGGGGCAGGGGCAGGGGCAGTACTTC. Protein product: CASRPAGQGQGQYF.

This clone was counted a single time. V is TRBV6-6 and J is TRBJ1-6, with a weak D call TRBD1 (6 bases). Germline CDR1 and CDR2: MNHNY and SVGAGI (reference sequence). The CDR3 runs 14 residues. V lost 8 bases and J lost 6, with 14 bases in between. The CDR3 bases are TGTGCCAGCGGTGGGGGGGCAGGTAATTCACCCCTCCACTTT. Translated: CASGGGAGNSPLHF.

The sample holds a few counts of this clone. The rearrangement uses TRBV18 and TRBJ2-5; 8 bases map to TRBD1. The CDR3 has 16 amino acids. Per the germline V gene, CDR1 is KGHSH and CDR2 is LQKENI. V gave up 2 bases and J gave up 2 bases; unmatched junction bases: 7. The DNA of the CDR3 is TGTGCCAGCTCACCATTAGCGAGGACAGGGCAAGAGACCCAGTACTTC. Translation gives CASSPLARTGQETQYF.

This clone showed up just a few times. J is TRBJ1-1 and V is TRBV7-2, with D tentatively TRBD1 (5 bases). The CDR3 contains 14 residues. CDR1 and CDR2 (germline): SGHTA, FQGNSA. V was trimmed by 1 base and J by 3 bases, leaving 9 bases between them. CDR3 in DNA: TGTGCCAGCAGCTTAGGGGGCTGGGACACTGAAGCTTTCTTT. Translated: CASSLGGWDTEAFF.

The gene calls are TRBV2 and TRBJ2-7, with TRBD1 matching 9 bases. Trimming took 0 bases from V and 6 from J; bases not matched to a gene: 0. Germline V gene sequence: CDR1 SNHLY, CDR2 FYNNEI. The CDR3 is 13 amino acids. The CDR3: CASSEADRGEQYF. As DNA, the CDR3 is TGTGCCAGCAGTGAAGCGGACAGGGGCGAGCAGTACTTC.

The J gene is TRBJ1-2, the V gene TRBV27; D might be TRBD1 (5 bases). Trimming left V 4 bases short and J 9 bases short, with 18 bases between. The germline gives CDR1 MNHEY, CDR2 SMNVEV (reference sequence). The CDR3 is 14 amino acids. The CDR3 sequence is CASSSRQKWTSYTF. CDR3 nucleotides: TGTGCCAGCAGTTCCCGACAGAAGTGGACCAGCTACACCTTC.

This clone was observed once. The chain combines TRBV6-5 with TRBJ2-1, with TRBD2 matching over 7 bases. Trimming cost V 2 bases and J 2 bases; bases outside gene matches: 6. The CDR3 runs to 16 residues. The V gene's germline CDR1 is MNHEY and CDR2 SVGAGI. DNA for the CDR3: TGTGCCAGCAGTTACGGTACGGGGGGTACCTACAATGAGCAGTTCTTC. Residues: CASSYGTGGTYNEQFF.

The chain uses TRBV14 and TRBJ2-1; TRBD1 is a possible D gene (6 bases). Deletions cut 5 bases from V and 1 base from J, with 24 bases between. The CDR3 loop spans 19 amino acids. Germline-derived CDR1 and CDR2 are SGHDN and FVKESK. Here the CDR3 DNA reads TGTGCCAGCAGCTCTCGTTGGGACCGCAAAAGGGGGTCCTACAATGAGCAGTTCTTC. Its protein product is CASSSRWDRKRGSYNEQFF.

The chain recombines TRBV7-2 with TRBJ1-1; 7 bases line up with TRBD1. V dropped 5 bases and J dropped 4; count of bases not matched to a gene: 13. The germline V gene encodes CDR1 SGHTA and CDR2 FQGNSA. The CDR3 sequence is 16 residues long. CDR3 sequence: CASSPPVTGLGTEAFF. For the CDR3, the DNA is TGTGCCAGCAGCCCCCCCGTGACAGGGCTAGGCACTGAAGCTTTCTTT.

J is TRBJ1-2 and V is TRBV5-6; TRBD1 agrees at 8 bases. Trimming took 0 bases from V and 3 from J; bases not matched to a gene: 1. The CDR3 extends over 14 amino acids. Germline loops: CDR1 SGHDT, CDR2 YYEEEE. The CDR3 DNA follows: TGTGCCAGCAGCTTGGCGGACAGGGACTATGGCTACACCTTC. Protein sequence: CASSLADRDYGYTF.

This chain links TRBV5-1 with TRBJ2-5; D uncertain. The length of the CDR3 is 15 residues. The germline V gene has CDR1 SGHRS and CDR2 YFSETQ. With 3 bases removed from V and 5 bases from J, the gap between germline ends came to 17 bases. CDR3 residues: CASSSLPGGPETQYF. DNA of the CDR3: TGCGCCAGCAGCTCGTTACCAGGTGGGCCGGAGACCCAGTACTTC.

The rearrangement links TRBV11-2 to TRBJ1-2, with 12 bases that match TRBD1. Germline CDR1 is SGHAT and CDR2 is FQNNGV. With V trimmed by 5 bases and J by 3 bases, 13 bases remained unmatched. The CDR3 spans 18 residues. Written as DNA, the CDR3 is TGTGCCAGCAGCACCTCCCCGGGACAGGGGGCGCGGGACTATGGCTACACCTTC. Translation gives CASSTSPGQGARDYGYTF.

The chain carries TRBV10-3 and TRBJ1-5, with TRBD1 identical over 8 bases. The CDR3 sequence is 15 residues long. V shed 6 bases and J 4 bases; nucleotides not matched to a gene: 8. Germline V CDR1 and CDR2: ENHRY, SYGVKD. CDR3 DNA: TGTGCCATCAGGACGGACAGGGAACCGAATCAGCCCCAGCATTTT. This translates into CAIRTDREPNQPQHF.